The sequence of this T cell receptor beta chain was determined in a study of T cell responses to AZD1222 COVID-19 vaccine. Clones were sequenced by immunoSEQ multiplex PCR, and TCRdb holds only the in-frame ones, with some missing. The table has under 150,000 clones, 92% seen once. After removal of 3 bases from V and 3 bases from J, the junction contained 9 bases not matched to a gene. Germline assignment: CDR1 MGHRA and CDR2 YSYEKL. The CDR3 has 16 residues. Second-dose intervals near 4 or 12 weeks were combined. A word on this clone: The target antigen is unknown.

Findings and caveats of the study: Clonal diversity was possibly underestimated; the donors were predominantly white British and more often female. At baseline, just a handful of AZD1222 recipients tested seropositive. After two AZD1222 doses, spike-specific TCR breadth and depth rose versus day 0.

The chain links TRBV4-1 to TRBJ2-7, with 9 bases matching TRBD2. The TCR comes from an adult who received the AZD1222 COVID-19 vaccine. The source was peripheral blood, collected 28 days after the second AZD1222 dose. The DNA of the CDR3 is TGCGCCAGCAGCCAGGGTAGCGGGAGCCCGTTCTACGAGCAGTACTTC. Amino acids: CASSQGSGSPFYEQYF.